A single sample gave rise to the 6 T cell receptor beta chains below, sequenced in a study of metastatic and nonmetastatic thyroid tumors. Patients had received no treatment of any kind before thyroid surgery. TCRdb re-called the PCR reads with MiXCR. There are tens of thousands of clones in the sample; 18% occur only once, and around an eighth lies in the top ten. What was sequenced was blood. The source of these receptors is a male donor with papillary thyroid cancer or a benign thyroid nodule (not recorded which). Some clones in this sample may be carry-over from other donors' samples.

This chain joins TRBV3-1 and TRBJ1-2, with a weak D call TRBD1 (5 bases). Germline V gives CDR1 LGHDT, CDR2 YNNKEL (reference sequence). There are 16 residues in the CDR3. V dropped 2 bases and J dropped 3 bases, with 16 bases sitting between them. Here the CDR3 DNA reads TGTGCCAGCAGCCAACGTCTGGACAACCCTTACTATGGCTACACCTTC. It yields the protein CASSQRLDNPYYGYTF.

This clone was seen repeatedly, ten times or more. The rearrangement links TRBV19 to TRBJ2-7, with D uncertain. Germline lookup yields CDR1 LNHDA and CDR2 SQIVND (reference sequence). Trimming removed 2 bases at V and 3 bases at J, with 14 bases between. The CDR3 spans 15 residues. CDR3 loop: CASSISSRLHYEQYF. The DNA of the CDR3 is TGTGCCAGTAGTATAAGTTCGAGACTCCACTACGAGCAGTACTTC.

This clone was observed many times. The chain has TRBV7-8 and TRBJ2-7, with D tentatively TRBD1 (5 bases). The ends were cut back, 5 bases at V and 0 bases at J, with 8 bases in the middle. The germline V gene encodes CDR1 SGHVS and CDR2 FQNEAQ. CDR3 length: 13 amino acids. CDR3 sequence: CASSQGVSYEQYF. CDR3 nucleotide sequence: TGTGCCAGCAGCCAAGGGGTCTCCTACGAGCAGTACTTC.

This clone was recorded at least ten times. The chain carries TRBV11-1 and TRBJ2-1; 11 nucleotides match TRBD2. The CDR3 contains 18 residues. Trimming removed 4 bases from V and 1 base from J; junction bases left unmatched: 9. From germline, CDR1 is SGHAT and CDR2 FQDESV (reference sequence). The CDR3 coding sequence is TGTGCCAGCAGCTCGTCGGGACTAGCGGCTACGTCCTACAATGAGCAGTTCTTC. It yields the protein CASSSSGLAATSYNEQFF.

This clone occurred many times. The chain links TRBV4-1 to TRBJ1-4; TRBD1 might be the D (5 bases). Germline V gives CDR1 MGHRA, CDR2 YSYEKL. The CDR3 contains 16 residues. V lost 4 bases to trimming and J lost 9 bases, with 21 bases between them. CDR3 sequence (DNA): TGCGCCAGCAGCCTCGGGACCGTCTATACCTATCAAAAACTGTTTTTT. Protein: CASSLGTVYTYQKLFF.

The rearrangement links TRBV6-1 to TRBJ2-2; 7 positions agree with TRBD2. The trim removed 7 bases at V and 7 bases at J, leaving 12 bases unmatched. Germline V gene sequence: CDR1 MNHNS, CDR2 SASEGT. The CDR3 has 15 amino acids. The CDR3 nucleotides are TGTGCCAGCAAATCCAGCGGGGTGGCGTGCGGGGAGCTGTTTTTT. Translating it yields CASKSSGVACGELFF.